Reported below is one T cell receptor (beta chain). Its matching antigen is unknown. Use of 60 Vbeta and 13 Jbeta primers characterized the PCR. Some clones are missing from TCRdb's copy, which holds only in-frame ones; the method was immunoSEQ multiplex PCR. The sample holds under 150,000 clones, about 76% seen once. From germline, CDR1 is SEHNR and CDR2 FQNEAQ (reference sequence). J gave up 2 bases and V 5 bases, and 8 bases lay outside the gene matches. The CDR3 loop spans 17 amino acids. This entry comes from a study of cytomegalovirus exposure and HLA in healthy donors. General study results and limits: Among the sequence variants, a highly shared cluster was likely an artifact of sequencing.

The sequencing sample was made of PBMCs. This receptor was taken from a woman aged 25 to 39 in good health and CMV-seronegative. This chain links TRBV7-9 with TRBJ2-5; 13 bases fit TRBD2. In DNA form, the CDR3 reads TGTGCCAGCAGCCTAGGGGGGGGACTAGCGGGACAAGAGACCCAGTACTTC. It is translated as CASSLGGGLAGQETQYF. The whole variable domain, filled in from reference TRBV7-9 and TRBJ2-5, reads DTGVSQNPRHKITKRGQNVTFRCDPISEHNRLYWYRQTLGQGPEFLTYFQNEAQLEKSRLLSDRFSAERPKGSFSTLEIQRTEQGDSAMYLCASSLGGGLAGQETQYFGPGTRLLVL.